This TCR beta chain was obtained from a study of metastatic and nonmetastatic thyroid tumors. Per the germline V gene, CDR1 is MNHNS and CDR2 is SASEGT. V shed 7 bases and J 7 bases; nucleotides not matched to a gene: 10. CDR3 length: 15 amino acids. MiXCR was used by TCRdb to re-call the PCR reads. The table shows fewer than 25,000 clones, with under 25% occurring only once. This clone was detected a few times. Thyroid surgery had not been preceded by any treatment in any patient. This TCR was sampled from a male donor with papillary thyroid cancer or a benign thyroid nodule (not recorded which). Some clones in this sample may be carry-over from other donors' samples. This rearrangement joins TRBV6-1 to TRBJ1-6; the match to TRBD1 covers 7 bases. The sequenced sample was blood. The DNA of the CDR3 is TGTGCCAGCATAAGAGACAGGGAAGGAAATTCACCCCTCCACTTT. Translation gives CASIRDREGNSPLHF.